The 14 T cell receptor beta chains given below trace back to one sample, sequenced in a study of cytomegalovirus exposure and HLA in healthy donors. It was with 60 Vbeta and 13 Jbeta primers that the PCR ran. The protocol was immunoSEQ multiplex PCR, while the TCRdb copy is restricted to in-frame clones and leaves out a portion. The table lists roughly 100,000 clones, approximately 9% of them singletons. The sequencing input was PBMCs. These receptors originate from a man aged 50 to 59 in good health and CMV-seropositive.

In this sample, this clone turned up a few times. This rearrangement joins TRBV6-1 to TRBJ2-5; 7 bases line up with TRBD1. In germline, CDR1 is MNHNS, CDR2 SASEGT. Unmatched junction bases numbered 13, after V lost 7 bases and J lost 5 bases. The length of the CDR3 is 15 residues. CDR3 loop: CASTSRDSTWETQYF. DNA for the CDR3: TGTGCCAGCACCTCTCGGGACAGTACGTGGGAGACCCAGTACTTC.

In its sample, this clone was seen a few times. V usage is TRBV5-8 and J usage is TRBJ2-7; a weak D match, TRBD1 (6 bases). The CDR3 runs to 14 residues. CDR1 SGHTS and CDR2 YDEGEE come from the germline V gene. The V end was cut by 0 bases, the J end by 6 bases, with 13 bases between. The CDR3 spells CASSLGTANAEQYF. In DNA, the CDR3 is TGTGCCAGCAGCTTGGGGACAGCCAACGCCGAGCAGTACTTC.

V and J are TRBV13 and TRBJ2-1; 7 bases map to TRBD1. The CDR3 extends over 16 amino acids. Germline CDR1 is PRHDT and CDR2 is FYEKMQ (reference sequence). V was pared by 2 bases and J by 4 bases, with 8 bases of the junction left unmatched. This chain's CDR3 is CASSLYRGELYNEQFF. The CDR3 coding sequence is TGTGCCAGCAGCTTATACAGGGGAGAACTATACAATGAGCAGTTCTTC.

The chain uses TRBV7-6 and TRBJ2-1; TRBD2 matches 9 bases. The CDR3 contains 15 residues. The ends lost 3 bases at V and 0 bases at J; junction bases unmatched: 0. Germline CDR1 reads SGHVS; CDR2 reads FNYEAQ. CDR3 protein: CASSFSGSSYNEQFF. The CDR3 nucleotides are TGTGCCAGCAGCTTTAGCGGGAGCTCCTACAATGAGCAGTTCTTC.

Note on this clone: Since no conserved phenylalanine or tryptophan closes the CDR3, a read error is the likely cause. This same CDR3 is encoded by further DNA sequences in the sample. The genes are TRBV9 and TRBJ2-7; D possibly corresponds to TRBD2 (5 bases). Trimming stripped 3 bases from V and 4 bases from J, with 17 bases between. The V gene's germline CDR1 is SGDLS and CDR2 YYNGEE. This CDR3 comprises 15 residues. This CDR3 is CASSEALGVTYEQYL. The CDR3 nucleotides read TGTGCCAGCAGCGAAGCCCTCGGGGTCACATACGAGCAGTACTTA.

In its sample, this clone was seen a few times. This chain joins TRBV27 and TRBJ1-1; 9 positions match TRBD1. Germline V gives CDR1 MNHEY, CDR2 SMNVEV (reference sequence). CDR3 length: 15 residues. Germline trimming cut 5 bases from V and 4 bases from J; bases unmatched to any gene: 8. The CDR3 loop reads CASSGPGQGATEAFF. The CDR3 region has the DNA TGTGCCAGCAGTGGACCGGGACAGGGAGCCACTGAAGCTTTCTTT.

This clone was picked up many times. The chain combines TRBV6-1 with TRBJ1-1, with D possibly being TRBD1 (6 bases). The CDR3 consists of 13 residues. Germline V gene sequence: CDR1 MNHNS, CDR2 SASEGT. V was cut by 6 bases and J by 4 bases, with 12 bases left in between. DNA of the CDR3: TGTGCCAGCAGACCTGGACAGTTCACTGAAGCTTTCTTT. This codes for CASRPGQFTEAFF.

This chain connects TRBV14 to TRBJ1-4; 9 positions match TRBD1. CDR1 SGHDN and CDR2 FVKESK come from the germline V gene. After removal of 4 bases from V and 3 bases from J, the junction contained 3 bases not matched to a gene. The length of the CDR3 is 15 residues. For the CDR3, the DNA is TGTGCCAGCAGCCCACGGACAGGGGCTAATGAAAAACTGTTTTTT. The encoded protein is CASSPRTGANEKLFF.

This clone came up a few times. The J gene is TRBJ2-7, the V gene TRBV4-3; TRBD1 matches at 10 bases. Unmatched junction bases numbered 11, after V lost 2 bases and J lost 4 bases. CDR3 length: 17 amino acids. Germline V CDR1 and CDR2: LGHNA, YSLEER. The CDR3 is CASSQQQGTGVKYEQYF. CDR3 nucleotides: TGCGCCAGCAGCCAACAACAGGGGACAGGGGTAAAATACGAGCAGTACTTC.

The CDR3 nucleotides read TGTGCCAGCAGTCAAACTAGCACAGATACGCAGTATTTT. Amino acids: CASSQTSTDTQYF. The V and J genes are TRBV28 and TRBJ2-3; no reliable D call. The CDR3 is 13 residues long. CDR1 MDHEN and CDR2 SYDVKM come from the germline V gene. V was cut by 5 bases and J by 0 bases, with 6 bases left in between.

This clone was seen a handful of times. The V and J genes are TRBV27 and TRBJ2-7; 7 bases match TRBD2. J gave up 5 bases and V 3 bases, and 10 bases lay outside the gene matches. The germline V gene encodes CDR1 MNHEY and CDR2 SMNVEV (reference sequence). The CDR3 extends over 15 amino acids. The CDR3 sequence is CASSFEKGGAHEQYF. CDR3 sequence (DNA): TGTGCCAGCAGTTTCGAGAAGGGAGGGGCGCACGAGCAGTACTTC.

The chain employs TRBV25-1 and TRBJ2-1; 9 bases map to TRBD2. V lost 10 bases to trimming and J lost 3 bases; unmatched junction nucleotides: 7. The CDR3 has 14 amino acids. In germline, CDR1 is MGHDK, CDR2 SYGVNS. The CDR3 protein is CATGGSGSYNEQFF. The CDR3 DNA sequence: TGTGCCACCGGCGGTAGCGGGAGCTACAATGAGCAGTTCTTC.

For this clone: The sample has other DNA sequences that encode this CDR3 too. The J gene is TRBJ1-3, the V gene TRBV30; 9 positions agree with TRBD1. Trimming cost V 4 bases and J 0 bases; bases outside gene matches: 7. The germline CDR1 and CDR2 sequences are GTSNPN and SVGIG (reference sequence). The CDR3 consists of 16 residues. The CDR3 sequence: CAWTRDRASSGNTIYF. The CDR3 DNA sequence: TGTGCCTGGACCCGGGACAGGGCAAGCTCTGGAAACACCATATATTTT.

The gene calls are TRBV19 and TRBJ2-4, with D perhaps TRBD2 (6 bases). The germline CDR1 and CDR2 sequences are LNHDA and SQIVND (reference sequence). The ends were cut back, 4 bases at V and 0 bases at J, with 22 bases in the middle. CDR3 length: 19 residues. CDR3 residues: CASSTPSGVIGVAKNIQYF. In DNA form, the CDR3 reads TGTGCCAGTAGTACCCCCTCGGGGGTGATCGGGGTAGCCAAAAACATTCAGTACTTC.